The T cell receptor (beta chain) under discussion was sequenced for a study of T cell repertoires in cytomegalovirus infection. Study overall: An indication of both CMV infection and matching HLA type came from public TCR beta signatures.

A single record per CDR3 protein comes from TCRdb applying MiXCR to the reads. The table has approximately 100,000 distinct CDR3 sequences, around 40% seen once; the top ten hold roughly 74%. For this clonotype: Its specificity is not known.

Study-level points and caveats: Identification of carriers of CMV plus the relevant HLA was performed using cumulative public TCR beta family frequency. Clonotype analysis showed dominance of the ex vivo response by HLA-C-restricted CMV-specific TCR beta clonotypes.

Looked up from germline, CDR1 is SGHAT and CDR2 is FQDESV (reference sequence). V was pared by 2 bases and J by 3 bases, with 5 bases between. The length of the CDR3 is 13 residues. This chain joins TRBV11-1 and TRBJ2-1; D unclear. The origin of this receptor is a human donor in good health (CMV status not recorded). Some clones in this sample may be carry-over from other donors' samples. Material: CD8+ T cells from cultured PBMCs, obtained from culture after CMV antigen stimulation. The CDR3 DNA is TGTGCCAGCAGCTTATATGGCTACAATGAGCAGTTCTTC. It is translated as CASSLYGYNEQFF.